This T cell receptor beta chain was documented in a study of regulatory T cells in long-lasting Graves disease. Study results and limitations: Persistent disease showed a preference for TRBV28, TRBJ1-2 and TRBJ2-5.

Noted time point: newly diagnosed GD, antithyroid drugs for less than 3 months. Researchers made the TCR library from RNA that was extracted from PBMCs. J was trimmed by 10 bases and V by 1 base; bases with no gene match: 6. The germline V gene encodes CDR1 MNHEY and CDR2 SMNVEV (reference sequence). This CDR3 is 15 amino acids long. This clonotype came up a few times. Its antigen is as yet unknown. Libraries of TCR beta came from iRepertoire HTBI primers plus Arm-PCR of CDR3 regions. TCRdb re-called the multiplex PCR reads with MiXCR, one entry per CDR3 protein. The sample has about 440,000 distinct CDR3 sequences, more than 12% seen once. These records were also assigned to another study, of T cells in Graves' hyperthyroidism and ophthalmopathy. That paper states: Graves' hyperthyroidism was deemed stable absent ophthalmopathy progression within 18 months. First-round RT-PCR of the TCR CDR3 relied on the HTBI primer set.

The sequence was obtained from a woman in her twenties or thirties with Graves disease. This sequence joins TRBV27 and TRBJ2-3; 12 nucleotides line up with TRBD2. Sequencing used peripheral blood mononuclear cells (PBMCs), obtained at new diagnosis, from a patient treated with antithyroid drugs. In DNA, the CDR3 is TGTGCCAGCAGTTTATGGACTAGCGGGGTTATCGCGCAGTATTTT. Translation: CASSLWTSGVIAQYF.